The sequence of this T cell receptor (beta chain) was determined in a study of T-cell memory formation after mild COVID-19. Study context: TCR clusters largely stayed donor specific. General study results and limits: The CD4+ clones that contracted clustered mainly within CM and EM, and the CD8+ clones concentrated in EMRA. The study found balanced CD4/CD8 in clones contracting day 15 to 85 and a CD4+ lean in later expanders. Pre-infection memory already had some responding clones, implying cross-reactive memory joined.

The CDR3 totals 16 residues. Germline trimming cut 2 bases from V and 4 bases from J; bases unmatched to any gene: 4. Germline CDR1 is SGHNT and CDR2 is YENEEA. TCRdb redid the calling of the 5' RACE reads with MiXCR, one entry per CDR3 protein. The repertoire holds 130,000 to 150,000 distinct CDR3 sequences, with 19% as singletons. A few counts support this clonotype. The antigen remains unidentified. The chain employs TRBV11-3 and TRBJ2-1, with 11 bases matching TRBD2. The specimen sequenced was PBMCs or a T cell subset sorted from them (not recorded which). The TCR comes from an adult woman who had mild COVID-19 (a few samples of this study predate the infection). Cell type and time point are not known. CDR3: CASSLLAGGHYNEQFF. For the CDR3, the DNA is TGTGCCAGCAGCTTATTAGCGGGGGGGCATTACAATGAGCAGTTCTTC.